Listed here is a single TCR beta chain. A Seattle source enrolled patients during active infection and followed them longitudinally. This table comes from immunoSEQ multiplex PCR, and its TCRdb copy is limited to in-frame clones, with some not included. The table includes over 150,000 clones, over 80% detected once. The CDR3 consists of 15 residues. V lost 4 bases, J lost 2 bases, and 7 bases stayed unmatched. CDR1 and CDR2 (germline): SGHAT, FQNNGV. This record comes from a study of blood T cell repertoires in COVID-19. As for the study in general: There were acute and convalescent COVID-19 samples, and they came from the United States, Italy and Spain.

The origin of this receptor is a woman in her forties with COVID-19, enrolled during active disease. The specimen sequenced was peripheral blood. The chain uses TRBV11-2 and TRBJ2-5; TRBD1 aligns across 7 bases. CDR3 residues: CASSSAGGSQETQYF. Written as DNA, the CDR3 is TGTGCCAGCAGCTCGGCAGGGGGATCTCAAGAGACCCAGTACTTC. Supplemented by reference TRBV11-2 and TRBJ2-5, the full variable domain reads EAGVAQSPRYKIIEKRQSVAFWCNPISGHATLYWYQQILGQGPKLLIQFQNNGVVDDSQLPKDRFSAERLKGVDSTLKIQPAKLEDSAVYLCASSSAGGSQETQYFGPGTRLLVL.